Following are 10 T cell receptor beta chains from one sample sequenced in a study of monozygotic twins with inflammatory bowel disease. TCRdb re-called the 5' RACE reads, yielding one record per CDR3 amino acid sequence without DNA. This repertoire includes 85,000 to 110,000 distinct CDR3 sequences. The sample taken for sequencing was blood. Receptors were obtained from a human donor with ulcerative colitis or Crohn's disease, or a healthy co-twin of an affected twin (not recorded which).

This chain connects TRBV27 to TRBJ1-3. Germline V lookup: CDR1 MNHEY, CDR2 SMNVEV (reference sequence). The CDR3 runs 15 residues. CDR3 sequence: CASSLSSSSGNTIYF.

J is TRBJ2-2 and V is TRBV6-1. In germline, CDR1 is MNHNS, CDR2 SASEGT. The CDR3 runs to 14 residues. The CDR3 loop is CASSEVRWTGELFF.

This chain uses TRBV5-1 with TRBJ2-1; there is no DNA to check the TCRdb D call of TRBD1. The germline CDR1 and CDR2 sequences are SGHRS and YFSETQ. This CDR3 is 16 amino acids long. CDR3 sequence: CASSLRLGTSYNEQFF.

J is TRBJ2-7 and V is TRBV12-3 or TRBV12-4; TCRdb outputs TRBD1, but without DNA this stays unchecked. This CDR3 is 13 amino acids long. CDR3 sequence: CASSFSARGEQYF.

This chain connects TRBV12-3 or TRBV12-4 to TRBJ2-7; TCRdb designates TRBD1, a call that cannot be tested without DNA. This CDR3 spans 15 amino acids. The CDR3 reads CASSSGQGGSYEQYF.

The chain's CDR3 is CASSGGGLETQYF. The chain combines TRBV3-1 with TRBJ2-5; the D call from TCRdb, TRBD1, cannot be confirmed without DNA. CDR1 and CDR2 from the germline V gene are LGHDT and YNNKEL (reference sequence). This CDR3 region has 13 residues.

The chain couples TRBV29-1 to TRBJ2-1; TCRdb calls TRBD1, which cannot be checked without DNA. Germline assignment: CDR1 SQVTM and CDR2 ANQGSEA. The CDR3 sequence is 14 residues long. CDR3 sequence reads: CSVESGQRTNEQFF.

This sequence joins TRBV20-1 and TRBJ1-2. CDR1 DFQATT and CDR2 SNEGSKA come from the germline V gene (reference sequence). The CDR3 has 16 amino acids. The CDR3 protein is CSATKRQNGFWGPYTF.

The CDR3: CATNRGPGNTIYF. The chain joins TRBV12-3 or TRBV12-4 to TRBJ1-3; with no DNA, the TCRdb D assignment of TRBD1 cannot be verified. This CDR3 has 13 amino acids.

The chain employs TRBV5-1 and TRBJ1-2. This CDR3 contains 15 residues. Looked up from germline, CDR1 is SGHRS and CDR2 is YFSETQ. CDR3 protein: CASSAGEGANYGYTF.